This T cell receptor (beta chain) originates from a study of T cell repertoires in cytomegalovirus infection. Study-level information: An indication of both CMV infection and matching HLA type came from public TCR beta signatures.

The study, taken as a whole, reports: Across the ex vivo response, the dominant clonotypes were HLA-C-restricted CMV-specific TCR beta clonotypes. Summed public TCR beta family frequency identified CMV carriers bearing the relevant HLA.

TCRdb fed the reads into MiXCR, producing one record per CDR3 protein. The sample comprises around 270,000 distinct CDR3 sequences, roughly 9.1% of which are singletons, and over 13% rests with the top ten. The table lists this clonotype with many counts. What it binds is not known. V was shortened by 0 bases and J by 2 bases, with 7 bases between the two germline ends. The CDR3 loop spans 15 amino acids. The germline gives CDR1 SGHTA, CDR2 FQGNSA. The sequence came from a human donor in good health (CMV status not recorded). Some clones in this sample may be carry-over from other donors' samples. The genes are TRBV7-2 and TRBJ2-2; D unclear. Material: PBMCs. The CDR3 nucleotides read TGTGCCAGCAGCTTAGCTGGGGATAACACCGGGGAGCTGTTTTTT. Amino acids: CASSLAGDNTGELFF.